The 9 T cell receptor beta chains below come from one sample, sequenced in a study of control samples from healthy donors and cancer patients. The assay was immunoSEQ multiplex PCR, and TCRdb's table has in-frame clones only and misses some. The sample contains under 200,000 clones, 75% to 95% of which appear only once. The sample comprised blood. Receptors were obtained from a woman aged 30 to 39 in good health.

The chain employs TRBV4-1 and TRBJ2-1, with TRBD2 as a possible D gene (6 bases). Germline assignment: CDR1 MGHRA and CDR2 YSYEKL. Trimming left V 2 bases short and J 3 bases short, with 14 bases between. CDR3 length: 16 amino acids. The CDR3 reads CASSQNPLANYNEQFF. As DNA, the CDR3 is TGCGCCAGCAGCCAAAACCCTCTAGCGAACTACAATGAGCAGTTCTTC.

The V and J genes are TRBV7-6 and TRBJ2-7, with 7 bases fitting TRBD2. Germline V gene sequence: CDR1 SGHVS, CDR2 FNYEAQ. This CDR3 spans 13 amino acids. V gave up 0 bases and J gave up 6 bases; unmatched junction bases: 2. The CDR3 DNA sequence: TGTGCCAGCAGCTTAGCGGGGGGGAGCGAGCAGTACTTC. This gives the protein CASSLAGGSEQYF.

The V and J genes are TRBV6-6 and TRBJ2-1, with 12 positions matching TRBD2. V lost 2 bases and J lost 8; bases outside the gene matches: 4. The CDR3 runs 15 residues. Germline V gives CDR1 MNHNY, CDR2 SVGAGI (reference sequence). The CDR3 is CASSYATSGSYEQFF. For the CDR3, the DNA is TGTGCCAGCAGTTACGCGACTAGCGGGAGTTATGAGCAGTTCTTC.

The V and J genes are TRBV6-1 and TRBJ2-5; D not resolved. The CDR3 runs to 13 residues. V was clipped by 1 base and J by 5 bases, with 8 bases between them. CDR1 is MNHNS, CDR2 SASEGT, per germline. CDR3 sequence (DNA): TGTGCCAGCAGTGAAGGAGTGTCCGAGACCCAGTACTTC. It is translated as CASSEGVSETQYF.

The genes are TRBV28 and TRBJ1-1; the match to TRBD1 covers 10 bases. The V gene's germline CDR1 is MDHEN and CDR2 SYDVKM. V trimming: 4 bases; J trimming: 1 base; junction bases outside the gene matches: 3. There are 15 residues in the CDR3. CDR3 DNA: TGTGCCAGCAGTTGGGGACAGGGGCGGAACACTGAAGCTTTCTTT. Protein sequence: CASSWGQGRNTEAFF. Complete variable domain (other parts from reference TRBV28 and TRBJ1-1): DVKVTQSSRYLVKRTGEKVFLECVQDMDHENMFWYRQDPGLGLRLIYFSYDVKMKEKGDIPEGYSVSREKKERFSLILESASTNQTSMYLCASSWGQGRNTEAFFGQGTRLTVV.

The rearrangement links TRBV11-3 to TRBJ2-7; 7 bases fit TRBD2. In germline, CDR1 is SGHNT, CDR2 YENEEA. The CDR3 totals 13 residues. V trimming: 5 bases; J trimming: 2 bases; junction bases outside the gene matches: 3. CDR3 residues: CASSPRGAYEQYF. For the CDR3, the DNA is TGTGCCAGCAGCCCCCGGGGGGCCTACGAGCAGTACTTC.

This chain connects TRBV6-5 to TRBJ2-3; 10 bases are a match to TRBD2. Unmatched junction bases numbered 7, after V lost 4 bases and J lost 3 bases. The CDR3 covers 16 residues. CDR1 MNHEY and CDR2 SVGAGI come from the germline V gene. This CDR3 reads CASSSSSGSSTDTQYF. In DNA form, the CDR3 reads TGTGCCAGCAGTTCCTCTAGCGGGAGTAGTACAGATACGCAGTATTTT.

The chain employs TRBV24-1 and TRBJ1-4; no clear D gene. V dropped 4 bases and J dropped 5 bases, with 10 bases sitting between them. Germline values: CDR1 KGHDR, CDR2 SFDVKD. This CDR3 is 14 amino acids long. DNA for the CDR3: TGTGCCACCAGTGAGGACCCCCGCAATGAAAAACTGTTTTTT. Its protein is CATSEDPRNEKLFF.

The chain joins TRBV18 to TRBJ1-4; D ambiguous. Germline-derived CDR1 and CDR2 are KGHSH and LQKENI. The V and J ends lost 6 bases and 4 bases respectively, with 3 bases between them. The CDR3 spans 11 residues. As DNA, the CDR3 is TGTGCCAGCTCCGATAATGAAAAACTGTTTTTT. Its protein product is CASSDNEKLFF.